The 21 T cell receptor beta chains listed next were all sequenced from one sample in a study of cytomegalovirus exposure and HLA in healthy donors. Produced via immunoSEQ multiplex PCR; TCRdb's table is partial and in-frame only. The sample consists of 120,000 or so clones, about 89% of them appearing once. Sequencing used PBMCs. The receptors come from a woman under 30 in good health and CMV-seronegative.

The chain has TRBV4-2 and TRBJ2-7, with D perhaps matching TRBD2 (6 bases). The V end lost 1 base, the J end lost 6 bases, and 19 bases lay between the germline ends. CDR3 length: 16 amino acids. CDR1 and CDR2 from the germline V gene are LGHNA and YNFKEQ. CDR3 nucleotides: TGTGCCAGCAGCCAAGCCCCAGGATGGGGGGTGGGCGAGCAGTACTTC. Translated: CASSQAPGWGVGEQYF.

In DNA, the CDR3 is TGTGCCTGGGACTTAGCGGGAGTGAGGCAGTACTTC. Translating gives CAWDLAGVRQYF. The V call is TRBV30, the J call TRBJ2-7, with 9 positions matching TRBD2. Germline V gives CDR1 GTSNPN, CDR2 SVGIG (reference sequence). The trim removed 5 bases at V and 9 bases at J, leaving 8 bases unmatched. The CDR3 has 12 amino acids. The full variable domain, completed using reference TRBV30 and TRBJ2-7, is SQTIHQWPATLVQPVGSPLSLECTVEGTSNPNLYWYRQAAGRGLQLLFYSVGIGQISSEVPQNLSASRPQDRQFILSSKKLLLSDSGFYLCAWDLAGVRQYFGPGTRLTVT.

This chain joins TRBV6-5 and TRBJ2-5; D is perhaps TRBD1 (5 bases). The CDR3 length is 12 residues. Trimming removed 6 bases from V and 5 bases from J, with 10 bases in between. The germline V gene encodes CDR1 MNHEY and CDR2 SVGAGI. The CDR3 protein is CASRAGWETQYF. The CDR3 DNA sequence: TGTGCCAGCAGGGCAGGGTGGGAGACCCAGTACTTC.

The chain has TRBV19 and TRBJ1-1, with D maybe TRBD1 (5 bases). The CDR3 contains 14 residues. Trimming removed 4 bases at V and 0 bases at J, with 9 bases between. Per the germline V gene, CDR1 is LNHDA and CDR2 is SQIVND (reference sequence). The CDR3 is CASSRTLMNTEAFF. Written as DNA, the CDR3 is TGTGCCAGTAGTAGGACACTCATGAACACTGAAGCTTTCTTT.

This sequence joins TRBV11-3 and TRBJ1-1; possible D gene TRBD1, 6 bases. The germline V and J ends were trimmed by 6 bases and 1 base, with 6 bases remaining between them. Per germline, CDR1 SGHNT and CDR2 YENEEA. The CDR3 covers 12 residues. The CDR3, as DNA: TGTGCCAGCAGGACAGGGAACACTGAAGCTTTCTTT. It is translated as CASRTGNTEAFF.

This rearrangement joins TRBV5-4 to TRBJ2-1; a weak D match, TRBD1 (6 bases). V shed 3 bases and J shed 8 bases, with 15 bases lying between them. The germline gives CDR1 SGHNT, CDR2 YYREEE (reference sequence). This CDR3 has 14 amino acids. The CDR3 is CASSSLQGLDEQFF. CDR3 DNA sequence: TGTGCCAGCAGCTCTTTACAGGGTTTGGATGAGCAGTTCTTC.

The gene calls are TRBV19 and TRBJ1-2, with D maybe TRBD1 (5 bases). CDR3 length: 16 residues. Trimming shortened V by 1 base and J by 2 bases, and 14 bases separated the two germline ends. Germline V lookup: CDR1 LNHDA, CDR2 SQIVND (reference sequence). CDR3 sequence reads: CASSIGLGVYNYGYTF. The CDR3 DNA is TGTGCCAGTAGTATAGGCTTAGGGGTTTACAACTATGGCTACACCTTC.

The rearrangement uses TRBV2 and TRBJ2-1; 11 bases are shared with TRBD2. The CDR3 extends over 14 amino acids. V was clipped by 8 bases and J by 3 bases; unmatched bases: 3. CDR1 is SNHLY, CDR2 FYNNEI, per germline. DNA of the CDR3: TGTGCCAGCGGGGGGACTAGCGGCTACAATGAGCAGTTCTTC. It is translated as CASGGTSGYNEQFF. Looking up the rest from reference TRBV2 and TRBJ2-1 gives the full variable domain: EPEVTQTPSHQVTQMGQEVILRCVPISNHLYFYWYRQILGQKVEFLVSFYNNEISEKSEIFDDQFSVERPDGSNFTLKIRSTKLEDSAMYFCASGGTSGYNEQFFGPGTRLTVL.

The chain has TRBV7-8 and TRBJ2-1; 14 nucleotides line up with TRBD2. CDR1 and CDR2 from the germline V gene are SGHVS and FQNEAQ. V lost 2 bases to trimming and J lost 4 bases; unmatched junction nucleotides: 16. CDR3 length: 21 residues. The CDR3 region is CASSLIPGTSGSKDIYNEQFF. In DNA form, the CDR3 reads TGTGCCAGCAGCTTAATCCCCGGGACTAGCGGGAGTAAGGATATTTACAATGAGCAGTTCTTC.

The chain combines TRBV29-1 with TRBJ2-1; TRBD2 agrees at 11 bases. The trim removed 8 bases at V and 0 bases at J, leaving 6 bases unmatched. CDR1 is SQVTM and CDR2 is ANQGSEA in the germline V gene. This CDR3 has 15 residues. CDR3 nucleotide sequence: TGCAGCTCTCAGACTAGCGGGGACTCCTACAATGAGCAGTTCTTC. This translates into CSSQTSGDSYNEQFF.

The V gene is TRBV7-9, the J gene TRBJ1-5; the D is unclear. The CDR3 has 13 amino acids. CDR1 is SEHNR, CDR2 FQNEAQ, per germline (reference sequence). Trimming cost V 4 bases and J 5 bases, with 9 bases left between them. The CDR3 spells CASSSGGDQPQHF. Here the CDR3 DNA reads TGTGCCAGCAGCTCCGGTGGTGATCAGCCCCAGCATTTT.

The CDR3 region is CASSSSGTRGYF. The CDR3 bases are TGTGCCAGCAGCTCCTCGGGGACTAGAGGTTACTTC. The chain is built from TRBV6-6 and TRBJ2-7, with 8 bases identical to TRBD2. From germline, CDR1 is MNHNY and CDR2 SVGAGI (reference sequence). The CDR3 covers 12 residues. Trimming removed 6 bases from V and 13 bases from J; junction bases left unmatched: 11.

J is TRBJ1-2 and V is TRBV5-1; 7 bases align to TRBD1. CDR3 length: 14 residues. Germline assignment: CDR1 SGHRS and CDR2 YFSETQ. Germline trimming cut 4 bases from V and 4 bases from J; bases unmatched to any gene: 7. The CDR3 spells CASSPTGQSYGYTF. In nucleotides, the CDR3 is TGCGCCAGCAGCCCCACGGGACAGAGCTATGGCTACACCTTC.

This clone was seen a single time. The chain recombines TRBV19 with TRBJ2-7, with D perhaps TRBD2 (6 bases). Germline CDR1 LNHDA, CDR2 SQIVND (reference sequence). V was clipped by 4 bases and J by 4 bases, with 14 bases between them. The CDR3 is 14 residues long. Here the CDR3 reads CASSTGGNPYEQYF. DNA for the CDR3: TGTGCCAGTAGTACTGGGGGGAACCCTTACGAGCAGTACTTC. Using reference TRBV19 and TRBJ2-7 for the parts outside the CDR3, the full variable domain is DGGITQSPKYLFRKEGQNVTLSCEQNLNHDAMYWYRQDPGQGLRLIYYSQIVNDFQKGDIAEGYSVSREKKESFPLTVTSAQKNPTAFYLCASSTGGNPYEQYFGPGTRLTVT.

The chain has TRBV28 and TRBJ2-1; TRBD2 aligns across 10 bases. V lost 6 bases to trimming and J lost 0 bases; unmatched junction nucleotides: 5. Germline CDR1 reads MDHEN; CDR2 reads SYDVKM. The CDR3 is made up of 16 amino acids. DNA of the CDR3: TGTGCCAGCAGACCCATAGCGGGAGGCTCCTACAATGAGCAGTTCTTC. It specifies CASRPIAGGSYNEQFF. Full variable domain (remainder filled in from reference TRBV28 and TRBJ2-1): DVKVTQSSRYLVKRTGEKVFLECVQDMDHENMFWYRQDPGLGLRLIYFSYDVKMKEKGDIPEGYSVSREKKERFSLILESASTNQTSMYLCASRPIAGGSYNEQFFGPGTRLTVL.

The chain has TRBV10-1 and TRBJ2-1; 9 bases agree with TRBD2. Per germline, CDR1 WNHNN and CDR2 SYGVQD (reference sequence). Trimming at V came to 4 bases and at J to 2 bases, leaving 3 bases not matched to a gene. CDR3 length: 15 amino acids. DNA of the CDR3: TGCGCCAGCAGTGGAGCGGGGGGACCCTACAATGAGCAGTTCTTC. This translates into CASSGAGGPYNEQFF.

This chain uses TRBV4-1 with TRBJ2-2, with a weak D call TRBD2 (7 bases). Germline lookup yields CDR1 MGHRA and CDR2 YSYEKL. CDR3 length: 18 residues. V was pared by 2 bases and J by 4 bases, with 20 bases between. The CDR3 spells CASSQLLTGRGFTGELFF. The CDR3 nucleotides read TGCGCCAGCAGCCAACTCCTTACGGGGAGGGGGTTCACCGGGGAGCTGTTTTTT.

This rearrangement joins TRBV19 to TRBJ1-4; D is possibly TRBD1 (5 bases). The ends were cut back, 0 bases at V and 0 bases at J, with 11 bases in the middle. The CDR3 totals 17 residues. Germline V lookup: CDR1 LNHDA, CDR2 SQIVND (reference sequence). CDR3 sequence (DNA): TGTGCCAGTAGTATAGATCTCCAGGGATCAACTAATGAAAAACTGTTTTTT. As protein: CASSIDLQGSTNEKLFF.

The chain is built from TRBV4-1 and TRBJ2-7; 8 bases map to TRBD2. The CDR3 covers 15 residues. Unmatched junction bases numbered 7, after V lost 1 base and J lost 5 bases. CDR1 and CDR2 (germline): MGHRA, YSYEKL. CDR3 protein: CASSQGTLAEDEQYF. The CDR3 nucleotides are TGCGCCAGCAGCCAAGGTACACTAGCGGAAGACGAGCAGTACTTC.

The chain carries TRBV28 and TRBJ2-2; perhaps TRBD1 as D (5 bases). The CDR3 is 14 residues long. Trimming removed 6 bases from V and 4 bases from J, with 12 bases in between. The germline V gene has CDR1 MDHEN and CDR2 SYDVKM. For the CDR3, the DNA is TGTGCCAGCAGCCTTAGCCAGGGCACCGGGGAGCTGTTTTTT. Amino acids: CASSLSQGTGELFF.

The chain joins TRBV6-6 to TRBJ2-7, with 8 bases fitting TRBD1. CDR3 length equals 15 residues. Looked up from germline, CDR1 is MNHNY and CDR2 is SVGAGI (reference sequence). Trimming at V came to 5 bases and at J to 3 bases, leaving 9 bases not matched to a gene. CDR3 DNA: TGTGCCAGCAGTCGGACAGGGTATCCAATCTACGAGCAGTACTTC. Translated, it gives CASSRTGYPIYEQYF.